Each of the 27 T cell receptor beta chains below was sequenced from the same sample in a study of T cells in severe cutaneous drug reactions. Sequenced patients had Stevens-Johnson syndrome or toxic epidermal necrolysis caused by carbamazepine. TCR subtype-specific primers in iRepertoire multiplex PCR prepared libraries for bulk and single-cell sequencing. TCRdb reprocessed the multiplex PCR reads; each CDR3 protein has one entry and no DNA is given. The sample table includes some 4,100 distinct CDR3 sequences. The sample was PBMCs. These receptor sequences come from a human donor with Stevens-Johnson syndrome, a severe cutaneous drug reaction.

The V and J genes are TRBV3-1 and TRBJ2-3. In germline, CDR1 is LGHDT, CDR2 YNNKEL (reference sequence). This CDR3 has 13 residues. The CDR3 loop is CASSQGVPDTQYF.

CDR3 in amino acids: CGHPNNYNEQFF. The chain is built from TRBV20-1 and TRBJ2-1; checking the TCRdb D call of TRBD1 is not possible without DNA. The CDR3 runs to 12 residues. CDR1 DFQATT and CDR2 SNEGSKA come from the germline V gene (reference sequence).

Frequency places this clonotype as medium-sized. This sequence joins TRBV6-5 and TRBJ2-1. The CDR3 loop spans 16 amino acids. Germline CDR1 and CDR2: MNHEY and SVGAGI. This CDR3 is CASSGVLPFSYNEQFF.

V usage is TRBV20-1 and J usage is TRBJ2-7; TCRdb picks TRBD1, but there is no DNA to check that call. CDR1 and CDR2 (germline): DFQATT, SNEGSKA (reference sequence). This CDR3 comprises 14 residues. This CDR3 reads CSASKRRGGLEQYF.

This sequence joins TRBV20-1 and TRBJ2-5; TCRdb's D call of TRBD2 is untestable without DNA. This CDR3 is built from 11 residues. Germline lookup yields CDR1 DFQATT and CDR2 SNEGSKA (reference sequence). This chain's CDR3 is CSAGGAETQYF.

V is TRBV12-3 or TRBV12-4 and J is TRBJ2-1; the D call of TRBD1 rests on TCRdb alone, since no DNA is present to check it. The length of the CDR3 is 14 residues. The CDR3 loop is CASSLDFRGNEQFF.

The chain carries TRBV5-5 and TRBJ1-2; TCRdb gives TRBD1 as the D gene, but with no DNA this cannot be confirmed. CDR1 and CDR2 (germline): SGHKS, YYEKEE (reference sequence). The CDR3 is 13 residues long. CDR3: CASSFTGSHGYTF.

This sequence joins TRBV20-1 and TRBJ2-2; TCRdb names TRBD1, which stays unverified in the absence of DNA. In germline, CDR1 is DFQATT, CDR2 SNEGSKA (reference sequence). The CDR3 runs 15 residues. CDR3 protein: CSALMPDRVNGELFF.

The chain couples TRBV28 to TRBJ2-3; TCRdb returns TRBD2, unconfirmable since there is no DNA. The CDR3 has 15 residues. CDR1 is MDHEN and CDR2 is SYDVKM in the germline V gene. The CDR3 loop is CASSLFGGDTDTQYF. Together with reference TRBV28 and TRBJ2-3, the CDR3 gives the full variable domain: DVKVTQSSRYLVKRTGEKVFLECVQDMDHENMFWYRQDPGLGLRLIYFSYDVKMKEKGDIPEGYSVSREKKERFSLILESASTNQTSMYLCASSLFGGDTDTQYFGPGTRLTVL.

The rearrangement links TRBV12-3 or TRBV12-4 to TRBJ2-7; the TRBD1 assignment by TCRdb is unverifiable without DNA. The CDR3 totals 15 residues. The CDR3 loop reads CASSFDGAGTDEQYF.

This chain uses TRBV12-3 or TRBV12-4 with TRBJ1-3. The CDR3 extends over 11 amino acids. CDR3 loop: CASSWDPTIYF.

The V call is TRBV27, the J call TRBJ2-3; TCRdb's D call of TRBD2 is untestable without DNA. CDR1 is MNHEY, CDR2 SMNVEV, per germline (reference sequence). This CDR3 spans 16 amino acids. CDR3: CASSRLAGGPTDTQYF.

V is TRBV5-1 and J is TRBJ1-1. From germline, CDR1 is SGHRS and CDR2 YFSETQ. CDR3 length: 11 residues. The CDR3 spells CASSLWREAFF.

The chain carries TRBV27 and TRBJ1-5. The CDR3 is made up of 13 amino acids. The germline gives CDR1 MNHEY, CDR2 SMNVEV (reference sequence). CDR3 loop: CASSLRGFQPQHF.

The gene calls are TRBV12-3 or TRBV12-4 and TRBJ1-5; the TCRdb D gene call, TRBD1, has no DNA to confirm it. The CDR3 has 16 amino acids. This CDR3 is CASSPRTGGIDQPQHF.

The chain couples TRBV28 to TRBJ1-1. The CDR3 has 13 amino acids. Germline lookup yields CDR1 MDHEN and CDR2 SYDVKM. The chain's CDR3 is CASSNRGEVKAFF. Filled out from reference TRBV28 and TRBJ1-1, the complete variable domain reads DVKVTQSSRYLVKRTGEKVFLECVQDMDHENMFWYRQDPGLGLRLIYFSYDVKMKEKGDIPEGYSVSREKKERFSLILESASTNQTSMYLCASSNRGEVKAFFGQGTRLTVV.

The CDR3 spells CASSYRGLGQGFNEQFF. V and J are TRBV6-6 and TRBJ2-1; TCRdb proposes TRBD1, but this gene call is untestable without DNA. This CDR3 comprises 17 residues. Germline CDR1 reads MNHNY; CDR2 reads SVGAGI (reference sequence).

This chain connects TRBV25-1 to TRBJ2-5; the TRBD2 assignment by TCRdb is unverifiable without DNA. This CDR3 is built from 20 residues. Germline V gives CDR1 MGHDK, CDR2 SYGVNS. The CDR3 here is CASSETKGLAGGRGGQTQYF.

This sequence joins TRBV20-1 and TRBJ2-3; TCRdb proposes TRBD1, but this gene call is untestable without DNA. The V gene's germline CDR1 is DFQATT and CDR2 SNEGSKA (reference sequence). This CDR3 spans 14 amino acids. This CDR3 reads CSAIIGTTTDTQYF.

This chain joins TRBV19 and TRBJ1-2; TCRdb designates TRBD1, a call that cannot be tested without DNA. Germline V lookup: CDR1 LNHDA, CDR2 SQIVND (reference sequence). The CDR3 has 14 amino acids. The CDR3 here is CASSIGQGNYGYTF.

The chain employs TRBV7-3 and TRBJ2-2. The V gene's germline CDR1 is SGHTA and CDR2 FQGTGA. This CDR3 has 12 residues. CDR3 sequence reads: CASSLGTGELFF.

The chain has TRBV7-9 and TRBJ1-1; TCRdb selects TRBD1, and the lack of DNA leaves this call unchecked. Germline V lookup: CDR1 SEHNR, CDR2 FQNEAQ (reference sequence). This CDR3 comprises 14 residues. CDR3 residues: CASSLEQGFVEAFF.

This sequence joins TRBV11-2 and TRBJ2-3. The V gene's germline CDR1 is SGHAT and CDR2 FQNNGV. The CDR3 runs to 17 residues. The CDR3 sequence: CASSARIVADFTDTQYF.

This chain links TRBV27 with TRBJ2-1; TCRdb lists TRBD2, though no DNA is available to test this call. The CDR3 totals 16 residues. Germline assignment: CDR1 MNHEY and CDR2 SMNVEV (reference sequence). The CDR3 protein is CASSSLAGGPYNEQFF.

The chain uses TRBV13 and TRBJ2-5; TCRdb's D call of TRBD1 is untestable without DNA. CDR1 is PRHDT, CDR2 FYEKMQ, per germline (reference sequence). The CDR3 has 15 amino acids. The CDR3 loop is CASSLARTGLETQYF. The variable domain in full, completed from reference TRBV13 and TRBJ2-5, reads AAGVIQSPRHLIKEKRETATLKCYPIPRHDTVYWYQQGPGQDPQFLISFYEKMQSDKGSIPDRFSAQQFSDYHSELNMSSLELGDSALYFCASSLARTGLETQYFGPGTRLLVL.

The V gene is TRBV19, the J gene TRBJ1-5; without DNA, the TCRdb call of TRBD1 cannot be checked. The CDR3 runs to 17 residues. In germline, CDR1 is LNHDA, CDR2 SQIVND (reference sequence). CDR3 loop: CASSLPSPGRSDQPQHF. The variable domain in full, completed from reference TRBV19 and TRBJ1-5, reads DGGITQSPKYLFRKEGQNVTLSCEQNLNHDAMYWYRQDPGQGLRLIYYSQIVNDFQKGDIAEGYSVSREKKESFPLTVTSAQKNPTAFYLCASSLPSPGRSDQPQHFGDGTRLSIL.

The V call is TRBV12-3 or TRBV12-4, the J call TRBJ2-4; TCRdb calls TRBD2, which cannot be checked without DNA. The CDR3 is 16 residues long. The CDR3 region is CASSFIGGLAKNIQYF.